This T cell receptor (beta chain) was recovered during a study of identical twins. Concerning this clonotype: Antigen unknown.

Germline V gives CDR1 KGHSH, CDR2 LQKENI. The CDR3 totals 20 residues. The germline V and J ends were trimmed by 1 base and 1 base, with 22 bases remaining between them. Study results and caveats: Interpretation of the results relied on cross-sectional statistical analysis and not on following the same donors.

TCRdb reprocessed the 5' RACE reads with MiXCR, giving one entry per CDR3 protein. Of some 760,000 distinct CDR3 sequences in the sample, 15% to 20% were seen once. These same data were also listed under a study on T cells expressing NK-cell markers. That study reports: Seropositivity for HCMV was found in seven of the eight sequenced donors, with one seronegative.

The TCR sequence derives from a woman aged 18-29 years in good health. The sample comprised PBMCs. The gene calls are TRBV18 and TRBJ2-2; possibly TRBD1 or TRBD2 for D (6 bases each). The CDR3 spells CASSPLRIKGGGLNTGELFF. CDR3 nucleotides: TGTGCCAGCTCACCACTTCGGATTAAGGGGGGAGGCCTGAACACCGGGGAGCTGTTTTTT.